The clone carrying this TCR beta chain was observed at least ten times. Every diagnosis used clinical symptoms, serum thyroxine and TRAb, thyroid ultrasound and orbital computed tomography. This entry belongs to a study of T cells in Graves' hyperthyroidism and ophthalmopathy. Trimming left V 5 bases short and J 3 bases short, with 17 bases between. This CDR3 is 15 amino acids long. Germline values: CDR1 MNHNS, CDR2 SASEGT. The TCR beta CDR3 regions underwent amplification using RNA transcripts as the source. HTBI primers were employed in a first-round RT-PCR of the TCR CDR3. TCRdb redid the calling of the multiplex PCR reads with MiXCR, one entry per CDR3 protein. The sample yields some 510,000 distinct CDR3 sequences, under 25% seen once.

V is TRBV6-1 and J is TRBJ2-7, with D perhaps TRBD1 (6 bases). The sample was blood. This receptor was identified in a man in his late teens or twenties with Graves' hyperthyroidism. DNA of the CDR3: TGTGCCAGCAGTCATTATTTGGACAGTTACTACGAGCAGTACTTC. Amino acids: CASSHYLDSYYEQYF.